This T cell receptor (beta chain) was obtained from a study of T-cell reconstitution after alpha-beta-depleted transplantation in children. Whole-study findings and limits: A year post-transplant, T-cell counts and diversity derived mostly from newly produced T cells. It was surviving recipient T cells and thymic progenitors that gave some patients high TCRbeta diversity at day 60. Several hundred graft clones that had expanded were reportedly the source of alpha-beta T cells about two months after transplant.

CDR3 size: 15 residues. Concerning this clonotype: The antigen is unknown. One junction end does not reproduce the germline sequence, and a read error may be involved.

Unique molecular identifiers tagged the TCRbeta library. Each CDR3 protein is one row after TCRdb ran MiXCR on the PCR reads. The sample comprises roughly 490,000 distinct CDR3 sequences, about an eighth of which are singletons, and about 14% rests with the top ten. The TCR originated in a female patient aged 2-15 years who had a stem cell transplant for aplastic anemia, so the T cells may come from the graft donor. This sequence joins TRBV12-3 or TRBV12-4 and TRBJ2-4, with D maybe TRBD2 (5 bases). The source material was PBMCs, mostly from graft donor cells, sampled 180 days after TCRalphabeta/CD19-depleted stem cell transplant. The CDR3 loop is CAGSPRPRGINIQYF. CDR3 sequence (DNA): TGTGCCGGCAGCCCCCGCCCTCGAGGGATCAACATTCAGTACTTC.